Below are 15 T cell receptor beta chains sequenced from a single sample in a study of blood T cells in healthy people across ages. A second roughly 6 to 12 cycle PCR used barcoded and J-beta primers. Via MiXCR, TCRdb re-called the 5' RACE reads, giving one row per CDR3 protein. The sample records 1.5 million to 2 million distinct CDR3 sequences, 49% being singletons. The sequenced material came from blood. The receptors come from a middle-aged woman in good health.

The V and J genes are TRBV28 and TRBJ2-2; 7 nucleotides line up with TRBD2. V lost 6 bases, J lost 2 bases, and 3 bases stayed unmatched. The CDR3 has 14 amino acids. Germline lookup yields CDR1 MDHEN and CDR2 SYDVKM. In DNA form, the CDR3 reads TGTGCCAGCAGGGCTAGCGGAAACACCGGGGAGCTGTTTTTT. Translation gives CASRASGNTGELFF.

This clonotype showed up just a few times. The chain has TRBV15 and TRBJ1-2; 9 nucleotides match TRBD1. The V gene's germline CDR1 is LNHNV and CDR2 YYDKDF (reference sequence). V gave up 3 bases and J gave up 5 bases; unmatched junction bases: 4. The CDR3 covers 14 residues. The CDR3 spells CATSRDRGAYGYTF. CDR3 DNA: TGTGCCACCAGCAGGGACAGGGGCGCATATGGCTACACCTTC.

This clonotype has only a few counts. The chain combines TRBV15 with TRBJ2-3; no reliable D call. The germline V and J ends were trimmed by 1 base and 4 bases, with 6 bases remaining between them. Germline loops: CDR1 LNHNV, CDR2 YYDKDF (reference sequence). The CDR3 totals 13 residues. The CDR3 reads CATSRVPPDTQYF. The CDR3 DNA is TGTGCCACCAGCAGAGTCCCCCCAGATACGCAGTATTTT.

The chain couples TRBV12-3 or TRBV12-4 to TRBJ1-6; a possible D gene is TRBD1 (5 bases). The CDR3 runs 16 residues. The V and J ends lost 4 bases and 8 bases respectively, with 18 bases between them. CDR3 bases: TGTGCCAGCAGTTCACAGGCCGAAGTTGGCCATTCACCCCTCCACTTT. Amino acids: CASSSQAEVGHSPLHF.

The chain couples TRBV6-2 or TRBV6-3 to TRBJ2-3; 10 bases are shared with TRBD2. Losses at the gene ends were 8 bases for V and 4 bases for J; bases not matched to a gene: 12. The CDR3 runs 16 residues. Germline assignment: CDR1 MNHEY and CDR2 SVGEGT. This CDR3 reads CASGPSSGGTADTQYF. The CDR3 DNA sequence: TGTGCCAGCGGACCGAGTAGCGGGGGGACGGCAGATACGCAGTATTTT.

This clonotype was detected only once. The genes are TRBV10-2 and TRBJ2-1, with D possibly called TRBD1 or TRBD2 (5 bases each). V lost 7 bases and J 7 bases, leaving 17 bases between the germline ends. Germline loops: CDR1 WSHSY, CDR2 SAAADI. The CDR3 length is 14 residues. The CDR3 loop is CASIRGYYRNEQFF. CDR3 nucleotide sequence: TGCGCCAGCATTCGGGGCTATTACCGTAATGAGCAGTTCTTC.

This chain uses TRBV6-6 with TRBJ2-5; no definite D call. V lost 10 bases and J lost 5, with 11 bases in between. The CDR3 extends over 11 amino acids. The germline V gene encodes CDR1 MNHNY and CDR2 SVGAGI (reference sequence). CDR3 coding DNA: TGTGCCACCGATTTTGAGGAGACCCAGTACTTC. Translation gives CATDFEETQYF.

There are a few counts of this clonotype. The rearrangement joins TRBV20-1 to TRBJ1-4, with 7 bases that match TRBD1. Germline V gene data show CDR1 as DFQATT and CDR2 as SNEGSKA (reference sequence). The length of the CDR3 is 14 residues. J was trimmed by 3 bases and V by 2 bases; bases with no gene match: 3. The CDR3 here is CSARRDRSNEKLFF. Here the CDR3 DNA reads TGCAGTGCTAGACGGGACAGATCTAATGAAAAACTGTTTTTT.

The J gene is TRBJ2-7, the V gene TRBV20-1; D possibly matches TRBD1 or TRBD2 (5 bases each). The assigned J gene may be wrong: the sequence end matches TRBJ2-5 better. The CDR3 is made up of 15 amino acids. The V gene's germline CDR1 is DFQATT and CDR2 SNEGSKA (reference sequence). The CDR3 spells CSARDGERGRKTQYF. In nucleotides, the CDR3 is TGCAGTGCTAGAGATGGGGAAAGGGGACGAAAGACCCAGTACTTC.

The chain employs TRBV6-5 and TRBJ1-5; 11 bases agree with TRBD1. Germline CDR1 and CDR2: MNHEY and SVGAGI. V was pared by 6 bases and J by 1 base, with 5 bases of the junction left unmatched. The CDR3 is made up of 16 amino acids. The CDR3 DNA reads as TGTGCCAGCAGGCCCGGACAGGGGGCCAGCAATCAGCCCCAGCATTTT. Translated: CASRPGQGASNQPQHF.

The rearrangement links TRBV4-1 to TRBJ1-1; TRBD1 matches 11 bases. V shed 1 base, J shed 4 bases, and the junction held 14 bases outside the gene matches. Germline V gives CDR1 MGHRA, CDR2 YSYEKL. This CDR3 has 19 amino acids. This CDR3 is CASSQAPLGTGGASTEAFF. The CDR3 bases are TGCGCCAGCAGCCAAGCTCCTCTCGGGACAGGGGGAGCGAGCACTGAAGCTTTCTTT.

V usage is TRBV12-3 or TRBV12-4 and J usage is TRBJ2-5; D is unresolved. V was trimmed by 0 bases and J by 11 bases, leaving 13 bases between them. The length of the CDR3 is 13 residues. The CDR3 here is CASSLAPTDGQYF. In nucleotides, the CDR3 is TGTGCCAGCAGTTTAGCGCCGACCGACGGGCAGTACTTC.

This chain joins TRBV5-1 and TRBJ2-5, with TRBD1 as a possible D gene (6 bases). Looked up from germline, CDR1 is SGHRS and CDR2 is YFSETQ. V dropped 1 base and J dropped 3 bases, with 16 bases sitting between them. The CDR3 is 16 residues long. The CDR3 DNA is TGCGCCAGCAGCTTGATTCCCCAGGACAGAAAAGAGACCCAGTACTTC. This codes for CASSLIPQDRKETQYF.

This rearrangement joins TRBV4-2 to TRBJ2-4, with 8 bases fitting TRBD1. The CDR3 runs 14 residues. Germline assignment: CDR1 LGHNA and CDR2 YNFKEQ. V shed 2 bases and J 8 bases; nucleotides not matched to a gene: 5. The CDR3: CASSQRGQGDIQYF. The CDR3 DNA reads TGTGCCAGCAGCCAACGAGGACAGGGAGACATTCAGTACTTC.

This chain uses TRBV7-2 with TRBJ1-6; D gene uncertain. V shed 7 bases and J shed 8 bases, with 18 bases lying between them. Germline V gives CDR1 SGHTA, CDR2 FQGNSA. The CDR3 consists of 15 residues. CDR3 DNA sequence: TGTGCCAGCACCCGACTAAGGGTGTTGGATTCACCCCTCCACTTT. Residues: CASTRLRVLDSPLHF. Complete variable domain (other parts from reference TRBV7-2 and TRBJ1-6): GAGVSQSPSNKVTEKGKDVELRCDPISGHTALYWYRQSLGQGLEFLIYFQGNSAPDKSGLPSDRFSAERTGGSVSTLTIQRTQQEDSAVYLCASTRLRVLDSPLHFGNGTRLTVT.